The 13 T cell receptor beta chains in this list originate from one sample, sequenced in a study of CD8+ T cells in alopecia areata. TCR sequencing used cDNA made by reverse transcription of extracted RNA. Clones were read by immunoSEQ multiplex PCR, and TCRdb kept only the in-frame ones, dropping some. The sample lists approximately 210,000 clones; around 66% were seen once. The sample's treatment: oral pan-JAK inhibitor, 5-10 mg twice daily. Sequencing was performed on CD4+ T cells sorted from blood, taken at approximately week 42, from a patient treated with tofacitinib. All receptors come from a human donor with alopecia areata.

The chain joins TRBV2 to TRBJ1-2, with 7 bases that match TRBD1. The CDR3 sequence is 13 residues long. Unmatched junction bases numbered 6, after V lost 4 bases and J lost 7 bases. Germline loops: CDR1 SNHLY, CDR2 FYNNEI. The chain's CDR3 is CASSVQDRVGYTF. Here the CDR3 DNA reads TGTGCCAGCAGTGTCCAAGACAGGGTTGGCTACACCTTC.

The table lists this clone with a few counts. Other DNA sequences in this specimen translate into the identical CDR3. The chain employs TRBV25-1 and TRBJ1-1, with 10 bases identical to TRBD1. J lost 6 bases, V lost 6 bases, and 10 bases had no gene match. Germline CDR1 reads MGHDK; CDR2 reads SYGVNS. The CDR3 sequence is 15 residues long. CDR3 DNA sequence: TGTGCCAGCAGCCGGGACAGGGGTTTGTTGGCTGAAGCTTTCTTT. Residues: CASSRDRGLLAEAFF.

In this sample, this clone turned up once. The rearrangement links TRBV18 to TRBJ1-1; D is possibly TRBD1 (5 bases). Per the germline V gene, CDR1 is KGHSH and CDR2 is LQKENI. The CDR3 has 14 amino acids. The V and J ends lost 4 bases and 1 base respectively, with 10 bases between them. CDR3 nucleotide sequence: TGTGCCAGCTCACAAAGCGGGGGGAACACTGAAGCTTTCTTT. Translating gives CASSQSGGNTEAFF.

V gene TRBV2 combines with J gene TRBJ1-2, with unresolved D. V dropped 2 bases and J dropped 4 bases, with 20 bases sitting between them. The CDR3 has 17 amino acids. CDR1 and CDR2 (germline): SNHLY, FYNNEI. CDR3 region: CASSETPDPLGGYGYTF. CDR3 DNA sequence: TGTGCCAGCAGTGAAACCCCGGACCCCTTGGGCGGCTATGGCTACACCTTC.

The chain links TRBV13 to TRBJ2-3; the D is unclear. The germline V and J ends were trimmed by 2 bases and 3 bases, with 3 bases remaining between them. The CDR3 has 12 residues. Germline CDR1 PRHDT, CDR2 FYEKMQ (reference sequence). The CDR3: CASSLLTDTQYF. For the CDR3, the DNA is TGTGCCAGCAGCTTACTTACAGATACGCAGTATTTT. The variable domain in full, completed from reference TRBV13 and TRBJ2-3, reads AAGVIQSPRHLIKEKRETATLKCYPIPRHDTVYWYQQGPGQDPQFLISFYEKMQSDKGSIPDRFSAQQFSDYHSELNMSSLELGDSALYFCASSLLTDTQYFGPGTRLTVL.

This clone was detected only a few times. The V gene is TRBV29-1, the J gene TRBJ1-2; the D is unclear. The length of the CDR3 is 13 residues. The germline V gene encodes CDR1 SQVTM and CDR2 ANQGSEA. The ends were cut back, 2 bases at V and 4 bases at J, with 11 bases in the middle. This CDR3 is CSVELQAGYGYTF. CDR3 nucleotide sequence: TGCAGCGTTGAACTCCAGGCGGGCTATGGCTACACCTTC.

This clone has more than one count but fewer than ten. The rearrangement links TRBV15 to TRBJ1-5; D call uncertain. V was pared by 8 bases and J by 9 bases, with 23 bases between. The CDR3 runs 15 residues. The germline CDR1 and CDR2 sequences are LNHNV and YYDKDF (reference sequence). The CDR3 reads CATAGLTTGIMPQHF. The CDR3 nucleotides read TGTGCCACCGCCGGACTGACAACCGGTATCATGCCCCAGCATTTT. The variable domain in full, with the rest retrieved from reference TRBV15 and TRBJ1-5, is DAMVIQNPRYQVTQFGKPVTLSCSQTLNHNVMYWYQQKSSQAPKLLFHYYDKDFNNEADTPDNFQSRRPNTSFCFLDIRSPGLGDTAMYLCATAGLTTGIMPQHFGDGTRLSIL.

The chain joins TRBV5-1 to TRBJ2-3; 8 nucleotides line up with TRBD1. The germline CDR1 and CDR2 sequences are SGHRS and YFSETQ. V shed 4 bases and J 1 base; nucleotides not matched to a gene: 8. The CDR3 contains 16 residues. The CDR3 is CASSETGARRTDTQYF. The DNA for the CDR3 is TGCGCCAGCAGCGAGACAGGGGCGAGGCGCACAGATACGCAGTATTTT.

To note about this clone: Likely a read error: the CDR3 ends without its conserved phenylalanine or tryptophan. No DNA is shown, since the ends of the CDR3 on it are uncertain; the CDR3 is the one TCRdb lists. The CDR3 reads CAWRVDGSDLGSGGHN. The V call is TRBV30, the J call TRBJ1-2. With termini counted, the CDR3 has 16 amino acids. The germline gives CDR1 GTSNPN, CDR2 SVGIG (reference sequence).

The rearrangement joins TRBV11-2 to TRBJ1-2, with unresolved D. The CDR3 runs 15 residues. The germline gives CDR1 SGHAT, CDR2 FQNNGV. V lost 5 bases, J lost 3 bases, and 16 bases lay in between. The CDR3 nucleotides read TGTGCCAGCAGCCAACTTAGGATGCGGGACTATGGCTACACCTTC. It codes for CASSQLRMRDYGYTF.

J is TRBJ1-1 and V is TRBV18; a possible D gene is TRBD1 (5 bases). The V gene lost 0 bases and the J gene lost 1 base, with 9 bases spanning the gap. Germline CDR1 is KGHSH and CDR2 is LQKENI. This CDR3 has 15 residues. The CDR3 DNA follows: TGTGCCAGCTCACCACCTGGGGCGGGGAACACTGAAGCTTTCTTT. This translates into CASSPPGAGNTEAFF. The variable domain in full, completed from reference TRBV18 and TRBJ1-1, reads NAGVMQNPRHLVRRRGQEARLRCSPMKGHSHVYWYRQLPEEGLKFMVYLQKENIIDESGMPKERFSAEFPKEGPSILRIQQVVRGDSAAYFCASSPPGAGNTEAFFGQGTRLTVV.

The V call is TRBV7-2, the J call TRBJ1-5; the D gene is possibly TRBD1 (5 bases). The CDR3 is 14 residues long. Per germline, CDR1 SGHTA and CDR2 FQGNSA. The V gene lost 5 bases and the J gene lost 4 bases, with 12 bases spanning the gap. The DNA for the CDR3 is TGTGCCAGCAGCACGAGACCAGGGAATCAGCCCCAGCATTTT. Amino acids: CASSTRPGNQPQHF.

The J gene is TRBJ1-6, the V gene TRBV2, with a possible D match to TRBD1 (5 bases). Germline loops: CDR1 SNHLY, CDR2 FYNNEI. CDR3 length equals 13 residues. V was cut by 6 bases and J by 10 bases, with 13 bases left in between. The CDR3 DNA follows: TGTGCCAGCAGCGGGGACCAAGGATCACCCCTCCACTTT. It encodes CASSGDQGSPLHF.